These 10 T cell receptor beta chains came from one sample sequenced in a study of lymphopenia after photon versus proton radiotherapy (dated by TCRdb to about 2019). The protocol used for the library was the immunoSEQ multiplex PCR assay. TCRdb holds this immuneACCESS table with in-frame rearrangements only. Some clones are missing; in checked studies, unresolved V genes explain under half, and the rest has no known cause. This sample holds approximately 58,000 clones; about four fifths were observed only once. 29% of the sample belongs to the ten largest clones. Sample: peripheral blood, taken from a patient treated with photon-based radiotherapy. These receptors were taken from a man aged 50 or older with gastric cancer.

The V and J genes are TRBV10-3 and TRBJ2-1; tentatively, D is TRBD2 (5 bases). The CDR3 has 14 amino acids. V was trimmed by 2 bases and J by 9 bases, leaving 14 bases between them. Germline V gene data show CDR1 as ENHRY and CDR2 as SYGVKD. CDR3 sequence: CAISERAGGGEQFF. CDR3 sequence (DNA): TGTGCCATCAGTGAGCGGGCCGGAGGAGGTGAGCAGTTCTTC.

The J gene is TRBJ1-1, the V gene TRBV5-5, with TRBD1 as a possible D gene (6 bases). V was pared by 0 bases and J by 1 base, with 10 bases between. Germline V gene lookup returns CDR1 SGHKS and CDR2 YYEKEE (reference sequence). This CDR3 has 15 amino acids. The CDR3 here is CASSLDRDSNTEAFF. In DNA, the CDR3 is TGTGCCAGCAGCTTGGACAGGGATTCGAACACTGAAGCTTTCTTT.

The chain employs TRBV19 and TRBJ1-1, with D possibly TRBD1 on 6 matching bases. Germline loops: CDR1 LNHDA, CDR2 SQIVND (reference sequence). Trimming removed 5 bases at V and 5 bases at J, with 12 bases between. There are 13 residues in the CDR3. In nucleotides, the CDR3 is TGTGCCAGTAGTCAGGGGTGGGGTACTGAAGCTTTCTTT. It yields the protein CASSQGWGTEAFF. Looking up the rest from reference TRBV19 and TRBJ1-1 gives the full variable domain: DGGITQSPKYLFRKEGQNVTLSCEQNLNHDAMYWYRQDPGQGLRLIYYSQIVNDFQKGDIAEGYSVSREKKESFPLTVTSAQKNPTAFYLCASSQGWGTEAFFGQGTRLTVV.

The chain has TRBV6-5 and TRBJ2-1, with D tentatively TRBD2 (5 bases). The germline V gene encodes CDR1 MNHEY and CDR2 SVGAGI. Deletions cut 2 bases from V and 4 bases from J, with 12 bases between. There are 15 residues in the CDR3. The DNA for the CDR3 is TGTGCCAGCAGTTACGGGGTAGCGCAGTACAATGAGCAGTTCTTC. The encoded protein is CASSYGVAQYNEQFF.

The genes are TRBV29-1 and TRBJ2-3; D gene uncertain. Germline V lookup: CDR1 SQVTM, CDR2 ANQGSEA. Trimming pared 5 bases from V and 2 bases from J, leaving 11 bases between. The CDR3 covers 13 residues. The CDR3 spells CSVHPSNTDTQYF. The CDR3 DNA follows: TGCAGCGTTCACCCCAGCAACACAGATACGCAGTATTTT.

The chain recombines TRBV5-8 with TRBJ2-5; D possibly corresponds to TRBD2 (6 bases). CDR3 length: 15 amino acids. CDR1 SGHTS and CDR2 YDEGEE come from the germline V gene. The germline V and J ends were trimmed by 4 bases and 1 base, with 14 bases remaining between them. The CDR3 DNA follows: TGTGCCAGCAGCCCCCAGGTGGGACTCCAAGAGACCCAGTACTTC. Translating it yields CASSPQVGLQETQYF.

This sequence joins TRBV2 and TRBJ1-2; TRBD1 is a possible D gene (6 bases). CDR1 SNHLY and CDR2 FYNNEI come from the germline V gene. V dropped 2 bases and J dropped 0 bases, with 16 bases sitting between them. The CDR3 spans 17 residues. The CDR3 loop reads CASSEQTTDSPNYGYTF. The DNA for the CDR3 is TGTGCCAGCAGTGAACAGACAACGGACAGCCCTAACTATGGCTACACCTTC.

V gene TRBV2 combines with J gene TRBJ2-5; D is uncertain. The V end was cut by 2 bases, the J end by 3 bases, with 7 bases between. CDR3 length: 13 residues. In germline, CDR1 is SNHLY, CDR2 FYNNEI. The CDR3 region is CASSENTEETQYF. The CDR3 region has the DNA TGTGCCAGCAGTGAAAACACCGAAGAGACCCAGTACTTC.

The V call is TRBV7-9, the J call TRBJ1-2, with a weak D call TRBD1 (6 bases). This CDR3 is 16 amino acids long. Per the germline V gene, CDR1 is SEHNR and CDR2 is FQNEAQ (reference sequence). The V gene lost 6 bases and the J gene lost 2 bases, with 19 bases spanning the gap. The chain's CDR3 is CASSPTMTGDNYGYTF. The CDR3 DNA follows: TGTGCCAGCAGTCCTACTATGACAGGAGACAACTATGGCTACACCTTC.

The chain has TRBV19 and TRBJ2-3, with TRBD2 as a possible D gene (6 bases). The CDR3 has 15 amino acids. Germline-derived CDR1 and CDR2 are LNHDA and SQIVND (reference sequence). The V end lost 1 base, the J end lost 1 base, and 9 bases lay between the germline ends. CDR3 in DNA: TGTGCCAGTAGTATAGGGGACTCGGGCACAGATACGCAGTATTTT. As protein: CASSIGDSGTDTQYF.